The 30 T cell receptor beta chains below all came from one sample that was sequenced in a study of T cells after yellow fever vaccination. TCRdb passed the 5' RACE reads through MiXCR, listing each CDR3 protein once. The sample gives fewer than 450,000 distinct CDR3 sequences, 4% of which show up once; more than 20% is in the top ten. The sample here was PBMCs, taken 5 days after the yellow fever booster vaccination. Receptors originate from a man between 18 and 35 years old who received the YFV17D yellow fever vaccine.

This clonotype came up many times. V is TRBV9 and J is TRBJ2-3, with a possible D match to TRBD2 (6 bases). In germline, CDR1 is SGDLS, CDR2 YYNGEE. The CDR3 has 15 amino acids. Trimming stripped 0 bases from V and 2 bases from J, with 10 bases between. CDR3 nucleotides: TGTGCCAGCAGCGTAGCTGGGGGGTACACAGATACGCAGTATTTT. Translating gives CASSVAGGYTDTQYF.

The chain recombines TRBV6-2 or TRBV6-3 with TRBJ2-7; the D gene is possibly TRBD2 (5 bases). Trimming took 4 bases from V and 7 from J, leaving 14 bases between them. The CDR3 totals 13 residues. Germline V gene sequence: CDR1 MNHEY, CDR2 SVGEGT. As DNA, the CDR3 is TGTGCCAGCAGTTGGCCGGGAACCGCGGAGCAGTACTTC. It codes for CASSWPGTAEQYF.

A few counts support this clonotype. DNA for the CDR3: TGTGCCACCAGCAGATCCACTAGCGGGGACAACACAGATACGCAGTATTTT. This sequence encodes CATSRSTSGDNTDTQYF. The V and J genes are TRBV15 and TRBJ2-3; TRBD2 matches at 10 bases. This CDR3 has 17 amino acids. The germline gives CDR1 LNHNV, CDR2 YYDKDF (reference sequence). After removal of 2 bases from V and 2 bases from J, the junction contained 7 bases not matched to a gene.

This clonotype was observed a handful of times. This rearrangement joins TRBV24-1 to TRBJ2-1; 7 nucleotides agree with TRBD2. Germline V CDR1 and CDR2: KGHDR, SFDVKD. Trimming at V came to 2 bases and at J to 8 bases, leaving 8 bases not matched to a gene. This CDR3 has 15 residues. The CDR3 nucleotides are TGTGCCACCAGTGATTCAAGAGCGGGGAGGGATGAGCAGTTCTTC. This translates into CATSDSRAGRDEQFF.

This chain joins TRBV28 and TRBJ2-7; 8 bases are shared with TRBD1. The CDR3 has 16 residues. CDR1 and CDR2 (germline): MDHEN, SYDVKM. The V segment lost 7 bases and the J segment 2 bases; nucleotides outside the gene matches: 13. CDR3 bases: TGTGCCAGCACCGAATCCGAGACAGGGGACCCCTACGAGCAGTACGTC. Its protein is CASTESETGDPYEQYV.

This clonotype turned up a few times. V usage is TRBV4-2 and J usage is TRBJ2-1; 12 bases align to TRBD2. Germline values: CDR1 LGHNA, CDR2 YNFKEQ. With 4 bases clipped from V and 2 bases from J, the junction kept 3 bases outside the gene matches. The CDR3 extends over 16 amino acids. The DNA for the CDR3 is TGTGCCAGCAGCCCCCGACTAGCGGGGGCCTACAATGAGCAGTTCTTC. Translation gives CASSPRLAGAYNEQFF.

J is TRBJ2-3 and V is TRBV6-5; 7 nucleotides agree with TRBD2. After removal of 0 bases from V and 0 bases from J, the junction contained 9 bases not matched to a gene. The CDR3 has 18 residues. Germline loops: CDR1 MNHEY, CDR2 SVGAGI. The CDR3 DNA follows: TGTGCCAGCAGTTACTCGAGAGCGGGGCGCCTTAGCACAGATACGCAGTATTTT. Its protein is CASSYSRAGRLSTDTQYF.

The V and J genes are TRBV12-3 or TRBV12-4 and TRBJ2-3; a possible D gene is TRBD2 (6 bases). This CDR3 comprises 16 residues. The V end lost 3 bases, the J end lost 10 bases, and 23 bases lay between the germline ends. CDR3 loop: CASSFGASALGGAQYF. The CDR3 coding sequence is TGTGCCAGCAGTTTCGGGGCTAGCGCTTTGGGTGGGGCGCAGTATTTT.

This clonotype was recorded many times. The chain is built from TRBV4-3 and TRBJ1-4; 7 bases align to TRBD1. The germline V gene encodes CDR1 LGHNA and CDR2 YSLEER. J gave up 0 bases and V 6 bases, and 7 bases lay outside the gene matches. The CDR3 extends over 16 amino acids. In DNA form, the CDR3 reads TGCGCCAGCAGGAAGTACAGGGGTGCAACTAATGAAAAACTGTTTTTT. Translation: CASRKYRGATNEKLFF.

This clonotype was counted a few times. The chain combines TRBV7-2 with TRBJ1-6, with 9 bases aligning to TRBD1. Germline lookup yields CDR1 SGHTA and CDR2 FQGNSA. V trimming: 5 bases; J trimming: 7 bases; junction bases outside the gene matches: 9. There are 16 residues in the CDR3. The CDR3 protein is CASSRIGTGQNSPLHF. The CDR3 DNA follows: TGTGCCAGCAGCCGTATCGGGACAGGGCAAAATTCACCCCTCCACTTT. Drawing the rest from reference TRBV7-2 and TRBJ1-6, the complete variable domain is GAGVSQSPSNKVTEKGKDVELRCDPISGHTALYWYRQSLGQGLEFLIYFQGNSAPDKSGLPSDRFSAERTGGSVSTLTIQRTQQEDSAVYLCASSRIGTGQNSPLHFGNGTRLTVT.

The CDR3 bases are TGTGCCAGCAGGCTGGGGGGCGTTGGTCCCTGGCAGCCCCAGCATTTT. Residues: CASRLGGVGPWQPQHF. The gene calls are TRBV28 and TRBJ1-5; TRBD1 is a possible D gene (6 bases). The CDR3 loop spans 16 amino acids. CDR1 and CDR2 (germline): MDHEN, SYDVKM. V lost 6 bases, J lost 7 bases, and 22 bases lay in between.

This clonotype was observed at least ten times. The chain is built from TRBV10-3 and TRBJ2-1, with 13 bases aligning to TRBD2. From germline, CDR1 is ENHRY and CDR2 SYGVKD. This CDR3 is 19 amino acids long. The J segment lost 0 bases and the V segment lost 4 bases, leaving 9 bases of the junction unmatched. The CDR3 here is CAISGLAGGTLRSYNEQFF. The CDR3 DNA reads TGTGCCATCAGTGGACTAGCGGGGGGCACACTCCGCTCCTACAATGAGCAGTTCTTC.

The chain links TRBV12-3 or TRBV12-4 to TRBJ2-3; D possibly corresponds to TRBD2 (5 bases). V lost 5 bases to trimming and J lost 11 bases, with 17 bases between them. This CDR3 has 13 amino acids. CDR3 in amino acids: CASSHDSAGGQYF. CDR3 DNA: TGTGCCAGCAGTCACGACTCCGCCGGAGGGCAGTATTTT.

This chain joins TRBV7-2 and TRBJ1-6; unclear D gene. From germline, CDR1 is SGHTA and CDR2 FQGNSA. The CDR3 totals 12 residues. Trimming removed 11 bases from V and 10 bases from J, with 15 bases in between. In DNA form, the CDR3 reads TGTGCCGGCGCCAACACGGGCTCACCCCTCCACTTT. The encoded protein is CAGANTGSPLHF. Combining the CDR3 with reference TRBV7-2 and TRBJ1-6 gives the whole variable domain GAGVSQSPSNKVTEKGKDVELRCDPISGHTALYWYRQSLGQGLEFLIYFQGNSAPDKSGLPSDRFSAERTGGSVSTLTIQRTQQEDSAVYLCAGANTGSPLHFGNGTRLTVT.

At least ten counts were recorded for this clonotype. This chain joins TRBV6-2 or TRBV6-3 and TRBJ2-1; TRBD2 matches 8 bases. Germline values: CDR1 MNHEY, CDR2 SVGEGT. The CDR3 consists of 15 residues. The V gene end was trimmed by 5 bases and the J gene end by 9 bases; junction bases not matched to a gene: 12. The CDR3 loop is CASSRVTGGISEQFF. The DNA of the CDR3 is TGTGCCAGCAGTAGAGTGACGGGGGGGATTTCTGAGCAGTTCTTC.

The rearrangement links TRBV4-1 to TRBJ1-2, with D unclear. The germline gives CDR1 MGHRA, CDR2 YSYEKL. V was shortened by 1 base and J by 2 bases, with 8 bases between the two germline ends. This CDR3 has 14 amino acids. The CDR3 DNA reads TGCGCCAGCAGCCAAGCGGCGGTCAACTATGGCTACACCTTC. This translates into CASSQAAVNYGYTF.

The gene calls are TRBV5-1 and TRBJ2-3; TRBD2 matches 11 bases. Trimming cost V 4 bases and J 2 bases; bases outside gene matches: 6. Germline loops: CDR1 SGHRS, CDR2 YFSETQ. The CDR3 runs to 16 residues. CDR3 protein: CASSALAGGLTDTQYF. CDR3 coding DNA: TGCGCCAGCAGCGCTCTAGCGGGGGGTCTCACAGATACGCAGTATTTT.

This clonotype came up a few times. This chain joins TRBV11-3 and TRBJ1-5, with 9 bases matching TRBD1. CDR1 is SGHNT, CDR2 YENEEA, per germline. The CDR3 totals 21 residues. Losses at the gene ends were 0 bases for V and 0 bases for J; bases not matched to a gene: 15. As DNA, the CDR3 is TGTGCCAGCAGCTTAGAAAGGATTCCGGGACAGGGAAATCCTAGCAATCAGCCCCAGCATTTT. Translated, it gives CASSLERIPGQGNPSNQPQHF.

In this sample, this clonotype turned up many times. At one boundary the junction diverges from the germline segment, which might be a read error. V and J are TRBV7-2 and TRBJ2-3; the match to TRBD2 covers 9 bases. Germline V lookup: CDR1 SGHTA, CDR2 FQGNSA. The CDR3 contains 13 residues. The CDR3 region has the DNA TGTGCCAGCAGCCTAGCGGGGTCAGATACGCAGTATTTT. Its translation: CASSLAGSDTQYF.

The genes are TRBV19 and TRBJ2-5; D might be TRBD1 (6 bases). The germline V gene has CDR1 LNHDA and CDR2 SQIVND (reference sequence). This CDR3 is 14 amino acids long. V was shortened by 6 bases and J by 1 base, with 12 bases between the two germline ends. CDR3 bases: TGTGCCAGTAGGTCGGGACACACCCAAGAGACCCAGTACTTC. Translating gives CASRSGHTQETQYF.

There are a few counts of this clonotype. The V call is TRBV11-2, the J call TRBJ1-5; D is unclear. Trimming took off 1 base at V and 4 bases at J, with 11 bases between the two ends. This CDR3 is 15 amino acids long. CDR1 is SGHAT and CDR2 is FQNNGV in the germline V gene. CDR3: CASSLGGIRNQPQHF. In DNA, the CDR3 is TGTGCCAGCAGCTTAGGAGGGATTAGAAATCAGCCCCAGCATTTT.

A few counts support this clonotype. The rearrangement joins TRBV20-1 to TRBJ2-7; D might be TRBD2 (6 bases). The CDR3 runs 14 residues. The V end was cut by 5 bases, the J end by 3 bases, with 17 bases between. Germline V gene sequence: CDR1 DFQATT, CDR2 SNEGSKA (reference sequence). The CDR3 DNA follows: TGCAGTGCTGCCCTGAGTCGGGGGAGCTACGAGCAGTACTTC. Translation gives CSAALSRGSYEQYF.

This clonotype was observed a handful of times. One end of the junction fails to match germline, which may point to a read error. This sequence joins TRBV7-9 and TRBJ1-2; perhaps TRBD1 as D (5 bases). CDR3 length: 12 amino acids. CDR1 is SEHNR and CDR2 is FQNEAQ in the germline V gene (reference sequence). CDR3 protein: CASSIAGRGYTF. CDR3 in DNA: TGTGCCAGCAGCATAGCAGGGCGGGGCTACACCTTC. Full variable domain (remainder filled in from reference TRBV7-9 and TRBJ1-2): DTGVSQNPRHKITKRGQNVTFRCDPISEHNRLYWYRQTLGQGPEFLTYFQNEAQLEKSRLLSDRFSAERPKGSFSTLEIQRTEQGDSAMYLCASSIAGRGYTFGSGTRLTVV.

This clonotype has a handful of counts. The genes are TRBV2 and TRBJ1-1; TRBD1 matches at 9 bases. The germline gives CDR1 SNHLY, CDR2 FYNNEI. The CDR3 loop spans 16 amino acids. The V segment lost 10 bases and the J segment 1 base; nucleotides outside the gene matches: 13. In DNA form, the CDR3 reads TGTGCCACCTCGGGGACAGGGATGGTTGGGAACACTGAAGCTTTCTTT. As protein: CATSGTGMVGNTEAFF.

The genes are TRBV7-9 and TRBJ1-1; D gene unclear. The CDR3 is 14 amino acids. Looked up from germline, CDR1 is SEHNR and CDR2 is FQNEAQ (reference sequence). Trimming stripped 3 bases from V and 2 bases from J, with 10 bases between. CDR3 sequence: CASSLTFCNTEAFF. CDR3 coding DNA: TGTGCCAGCAGCTTGACCTTTTGCAACACTGAAGCTTTCTTT.

The rearrangement joins TRBV28 to TRBJ1-5; D unclear. Germline V gene data show CDR1 as MDHEN and CDR2 as SYDVKM. The V and J ends lost 7 bases and 0 bases respectively, with 10 bases between them. This CDR3 is built from 14 residues. This CDR3 reads CASKRRDSNQPQHF. DNA for the CDR3: TGTGCCAGCAAGAGGAGAGATAGCAATCAGCCCCAGCATTTT.

This clonotype occurred many times. J is TRBJ2-5 and V is TRBV12-3 or TRBV12-4; D might be TRBD1 or TRBD2, each matching 5 bases. The CDR3 consists of 13 residues. V dropped 3 bases and J dropped 7 bases, with 12 bases sitting between them. In DNA form, the CDR3 reads TGTGCCAGCAGTTTCACTAGGGGTGCGACCCAGTACTTC. Its translation is CASSFTRGATQYF.

This clonotype was counted at least ten times. Compared with germline, one end of the junction differs, possibly owing to a read error. This chain's CDR3 is CDSGVGTYNEQFF. DNA of the CDR3: TGCGACAGCGGGGTCGGAACCTACAATGAGCAGTTCTTC. The rearrangement links TRBV5-1 to TRBJ2-1; 7 bases match TRBD2. Germline V gene sequence: CDR1 SGHRS, CDR2 YFSETQ. This CDR3 region has 13 residues.

This clonotype was seen ten or more times. The chain couples TRBV6-2 or TRBV6-3 to TRBJ1-1; D not certain. The V gene lost 4 bases and the J gene lost 1 base, with 10 bases spanning the gap. CDR1 and CDR2 from the germline V gene are MNHEY and SVGEGT. CDR3 length: 14 amino acids. The CDR3 DNA sequence: TGTGCCAGCAGTTTAGACGGAAAGAACACTGAAGCTTTCTTT. Translating gives CASSLDGKNTEAFF.

The rearrangement uses TRBV6-5 and TRBJ2-3; D is ambiguous. Germline values: CDR1 MNHEY, CDR2 SVGAGI. V shed 1 base and J shed 1 base, with 9 bases lying between them. This CDR3 region has 15 residues. This chain's CDR3 is CASSYFSAGTDTQYF. The CDR3 DNA sequence: TGTGCCAGCAGTTACTTCTCGGCCGGCACAGATACGCAGTATTTT.